The clone carrying this TCR beta chain has ten or more counts. The antigen is unknown. TCRdb reprocessed the multiplex PCR reads with MiXCR, giving one entry per CDR3 protein. The repertoire holds roughly 86,000 distinct CDR3 sequences, roughly 19% seen once, with 2% to 3% in the top ten. The source of the sample is a study of breast tumors, draining lymph nodes, adjacent tissues. Findings and caveats of the study: Tumor T cell lymph node origin was a supported hypothesis, not proven.

Samples came from axillary lymph nodes draining the breast cancer. Sequencing was carried out using axillary lymph node tissue. The TCR was taken from a female donor with breast cancer. Some clones in this sample may be carry-over from other donors' samples.

The CDR3 DNA follows: TGTGCCAGCAGCGTCTTCGGGAGCACAGATACGCAGTATTTT. Its translation: CASSVFGSTDTQYF. The rearrangement joins TRBV9 to TRBJ2-3; no definite D call. V gave up 2 bases and J gave up 0 bases, with 7 bases separating them. The germline V gene has CDR1 SGDLS and CDR2 YYNGEE. CDR3 length equals 14 residues. The full variable domain, its missing parts supplied by reference TRBV9 and TRBJ2-3, is DSGVTQTPKHLITATGQRVTLRCSPRSGDLSVYWYQQSLDQGLQFLIQYYNGEERAKGNILERFSAQQFPDLHSELNLSSLELGDSALYFCASSVFGSTDTQYFGPGTRLTVL.